This T cell receptor beta chain originates from a study of post-analysis software for immune sequencing data. Study context: In terms of disease course, relapsing-remitting, secondary progressive and progressive-relapsing multiple sclerosis were included. Study-wide findings and caveats: There was significantly lower normalized Chao1 diversity in multiple sclerosis patients than in controls. A few TRBV segments appeared more often in patients than in controls, and TRBV5-6, TRBV5-1 and TRBV20-1 were among these. Co-batched samples clustered tightly together by F measure.

About this clonotype: Its target is not known.

Between the trimmed V and J ends, which lost 10 bases and 4 bases, there was a span of 11 bases. The CDR3 covers 12 residues. CDR1 and CDR2 (germline): ENHRY, SYGVKD. Incorporated into the TCR beta cDNA libraries were unique molecular identifiers, which served to reduce PCR and sequencing biases. TCRdb re-analysed the PCR reads in MiXCR, keeping a single row per CDR3 protein. Among 450,000 to 700,000 distinct CDR3 sequences listed, around 44% were seen once. The sequence was obtained from a girl aged 10 to 17 with multiple sclerosis. Sequences were obtained from blood. The chain links TRBV10-3 to TRBJ1-3; D uncertain. The CDR3 is CATWEPGNTIYF. For the CDR3, the DNA is TGTGCCACCTGGGAGCCCGGAAACACCATATATTTT.